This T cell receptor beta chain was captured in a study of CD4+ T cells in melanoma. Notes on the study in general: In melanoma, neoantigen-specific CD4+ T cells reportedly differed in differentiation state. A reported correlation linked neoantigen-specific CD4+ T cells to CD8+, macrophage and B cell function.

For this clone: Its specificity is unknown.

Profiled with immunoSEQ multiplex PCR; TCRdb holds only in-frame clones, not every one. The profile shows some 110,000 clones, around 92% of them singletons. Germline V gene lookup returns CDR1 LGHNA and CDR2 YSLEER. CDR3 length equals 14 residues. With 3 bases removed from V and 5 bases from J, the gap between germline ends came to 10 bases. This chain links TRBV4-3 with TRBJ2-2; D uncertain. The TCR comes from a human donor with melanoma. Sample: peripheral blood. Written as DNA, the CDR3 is TGCGCCAGCAGCCATCTAGACTCGACCGGGGAGCTGTTTTTT. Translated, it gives CASSHLDSTGELFF.